The subject of this entry is one T cell receptor (beta chain). What it binds is not known. Between the trimmed V and J ends, which lost 0 bases and 2 bases, there was a span of 11 bases. Per the germline V gene, CDR1 is LNHDA and CDR2 is SQIVND (reference sequence). This CDR3 is built from 15 residues. As defined, naive CD8 cells were CD45RO-negative and positively selected for CCR7, with terminally differentiated effector memory CD45RA+ cells excluded. This sample stems from a study of shared clonotypes between healthy human individuals. About the research overall: Per donor, CD8 memory used one plate, CD8 naive used two, CD4 memory used three and CD4 naive used three. Study results and caveats: Relative to memory subsets, naive subsets generally showed larger estimated richness.

Clones were sequenced by immunoSEQ multiplex PCR, and TCRdb holds only the in-frame ones, with some missing. The sample has 550,000 to 650,000 clones; approximately 96% are singletons. This sequence originates from a woman aged 30 to 39 in good health. Material: naive CD8+ T cells sorted from blood. This chain uses TRBV19 with TRBJ2-7; D gene uncertain. The CDR3 nucleotides are TGTGCCAGTAGTATAGAGGTGACCCCCGCCTACGAGCAGTACTTC. Its protein product is CASSIEVTPAYEQYF.